This T cell receptor (beta chain) was recorded in a study of T cell responses to AZD1222 COVID-19 vaccine. Regarding the study as a whole: Donors skewed white British and female; clonal diversity was possibly underestimated. Compared with day 0, the breadth and depth of the Spike-specific TCR repertoire rose significantly after two doses of AZD1222.

CDR1 and CDR2 (germline): MNHEY, SVGAGI. V shed 2 bases, J shed 6 bases, and the junction held 8 bases outside the gene matches. The CDR3 has 15 amino acids. The table came from immunoSEQ multiplex PCR; TCRdb's copy has only in-frame clones and leaves some out. The repertoire holds about 150,000 clones, with around nine tenths as singletons. Turning to this clone: Its antigen is still unknown.

The source of this sequence is an adult in good health. The rearrangement joins TRBV6-5 to TRBJ2-7; 9 bases line up with TRBD2. Specimen: peripheral blood, collected on day 0 of MenACWY control vaccination. CDR3 nucleotide sequence: TGTGCCAGCAGTTACCGAAGCGGGAGGCGTTCCGAGCAGTACTTC. The encoded protein is CASSYRSGRRSEQYF.